These 27 T cell receptor beta chains were sequenced from one sample in a study of T cells in Graves' hyperthyroidism and ophthalmopathy. RNA transcripts were the template for amplifying TCR beta CDR3 regions. HTBI primers drove first-round RT-PCR of the TCR CDR3. Each CDR3 protein gets one entry after TCRdb re-called the multiplex PCR reads with MiXCR. The sample shows some 650,000 distinct CDR3 sequences, roughly 15% of them seen only once. Sequencing input: blood. The source is a woman between 35 and 50 years old with Graves' ophthalmopathy.

In its sample, this clonotype was seen many times. The genes are TRBV7-3 and TRBJ2-6, with no clear D. From germline, CDR1 is SGHTA and CDR2 FQGTGA. Trimming stripped 1 base from V and 0 bases from J, with 13 bases between. The CDR3 runs to 18 residues. The CDR3 nucleotides read TGTGCCAGCAGCTTAATGGGGTATGTTGGCTCTGGGGCCAACGTCCTGACTTTC. Its translation is CASSLMGYVGSGANVLTF.

This clonotype came up a few times. The V and J genes are TRBV6-5 and TRBJ1-2; tentatively, D is TRBD1 (6 bases). Trimming stripped 0 bases from V and 5 bases from J, with 16 bases between. Germline-derived CDR1 and CDR2 are MNHEY and SVGAGI. The CDR3 extends over 16 amino acids. The CDR3: CASSYSTGQPTYGYTF. DNA of the CDR3: TGTGCCAGCAGTTACTCGACCGGACAGCCGACTTATGGCTACACCTTC.

In this sample, this clonotype turned up a few times. The chain employs TRBV7-9 and TRBJ2-2; D may be TRBD2 (5 bases). The CDR3 has 14 amino acids. Trimming stripped 6 bases from V and 5 bases from J, with 13 bases between. Germline V gene data show CDR1 as SEHNR and CDR2 as FQNEAQ (reference sequence). The CDR3 nucleotides read TGTGCCAGCAGGTGGGCCGGGGAGACCGGGGAGCTGTTTTTT. This encodes CASRWAGETGELFF.

This chain joins TRBV12-3 or TRBV12-4 and TRBJ1-6, with D unresolved. Trimming took off 0 bases at V and 9 bases at J, with 27 bases between the two ends. The CDR3 is 20 residues long. CDR3 DNA sequence: TGTGCCAGCAGTTTAGCCGGAGGCGGTTTCTGGGGTGGAGGTAGTTCACCCCTCCACTTT. This gives the protein CASSLAGGGFWGGGSSPLHF.

This clonotype appeared a few times. This chain connects TRBV25-1 to TRBJ2-1, with 10 positions matching TRBD2. The CDR3 loop spans 16 amino acids. Germline assignment: CDR1 MGHDK and CDR2 SYGVNS. V was pared by 4 bases and J by 7 bases, with 10 bases of the junction left unmatched. This chain's CDR3 is CASSGSEREGHNEQFF. CDR3 nucleotides: TGTGCCAGCAGTGGTTCTGAGCGGGAGGGCCATAATGAGCAGTTCTTC.

This clonotype was observed many times. The rearrangement links TRBV7-3 to TRBJ1-2, with D hard to call. V was trimmed by 6 bases and J by 2 bases, leaving 10 bases between them. CDR1 is SGHTA, CDR2 FQGTGA, per germline. The CDR3 length is 13 residues. The CDR3 DNA follows: TGTGCCAGCAGTTTCGGACGGAACTATGGCTACACCTTC. Translation gives CASSFGRNYGYTF. The whole variable domain, remainder taken from reference TRBV7-3 and TRBJ1-2, is GAGVSQTPSNKVTEKGKYVELRCDPISGHTALYWYRQSLGQGPEFLIYFQGTGAADDSGLPNDRFFAVRPEGSVSTLKIQRTERGDSAVYLCASSFGRNYGYTFGSGTRLTVV.

This chain links TRBV6-2 or TRBV6-3 with TRBJ2-3, with 11 bases aligning to TRBD1. This CDR3 is 18 amino acids long. Per germline, CDR1 MNHEY and CDR2 SVGEGT. With 6 bases clipped from V and 0 bases from J, the junction kept 11 bases outside the gene matches. CDR3 in DNA: TGTGCCAGCAGGCGGGGGACAGGGGGTACTGCTAGCACAGATACGCAGTATTTT. It yields the protein CASRRGTGGTASTDTQYF.

The chain uses TRBV6-1 and TRBJ2-1; tentatively, D is TRBD1 or TRBD2 (5 bases each). The CDR3 has 15 amino acids. V was pared by 9 bases and J by 4 bases, with 19 bases between. CDR1 is MNHNS, CDR2 SASEGT, per germline. CDR3 sequence: CARIPSQAGYNEQFF. The CDR3 region has the DNA TGTGCCAGGATCCCTAGCCAGGCAGGGTACAATGAGCAGTTCTTC.

This clonotype has a count of ten or more. The chain couples TRBV7-3 to TRBJ2-2; the match to TRBD2 covers 12 bases. The germline CDR1 and CDR2 sequences are SGHTA and FQGTGA. J gave up 0 bases and V 5 bases, and 7 bases lay outside the gene matches. The CDR3 contains 18 residues. In DNA, the CDR3 is TGTGCCAGCAGCCTCGGGACTAGCGGGTCCGCGAACACCGGGGAGCTGTTTTTT. This translates into CASSLGTSGSANTGELFF.

This clonotype has ten or more counts. The chain recombines TRBV2 with TRBJ2-5; possibly TRBD2 for D (6 bases). The CDR3 is 15 amino acids. V lost 4 bases to trimming and J lost 1 base, with 13 bases between them. CDR1 and CDR2 from the germline V gene are SNHLY and FYNNEI. CDR3 nucleotides: TGTGCCAGCAGTGGGGGTAGCGGAGCCCAAGAGACCCAGTACTTC. Encoded protein: CASSGGSGAQETQYF. The whole variable domain, remainder taken from reference TRBV2 and TRBJ2-5, is EPEVTQTPSHQVTQMGQEVILRCVPISNHLYFYWYRQILGQKVEFLVSFYNNEISEKSEIFDDQFSVERPDGSNFTLKIRSTKLEDSAMYFCASSGGSGAQETQYFGPGTRLLVL.

In regard to this clonotype: It may be a read error: a sequence one base away is much more abundant. In DNA form, the CDR3 reads TGTGCCCGGACCTATGGGGGCGCGGGGTTTCTCTTT. It yields the protein CARTYGGAGFLF. The chain joins TRBV30 to TRBJ1-1; tentatively, D is TRBD1 (6 bases). The CDR3 runs to 12 residues. Germline V lookup: CDR1 GTSNPN, CDR2 SVGIG (reference sequence).

This clonotype appeared many times. The V and J genes are TRBV12-3 or TRBV12-4 and TRBJ1-1; maybe TRBD1 (5 bases). Trimming stripped 6 bases from V and 7 bases from J, with 15 bases between. The CDR3 spans 13 residues. This CDR3 reads CASSLGGAFEAFF. CDR3 in DNA: TGTGCCAGCAGCCTTGGTGGGGCGTTTGAAGCTTTCTTT.

In its sample, this clonotype was seen many times. The rearrangement links TRBV7-2 to TRBJ2-1; the match to TRBD2 covers 11 bases. There are 16 residues in the CDR3. Germline loops: CDR1 SGHTA, CDR2 FQGNSA. Trimming at V came to 4 bases and at J to 8 bases, leaving 10 bases not matched to a gene. CDR3 bases: TGTGCCAGCAGCTACTCAACCGGGACTAGCGGACATGAGCAGTTCTTC. This gives the protein CASSYSTGTSGHEQFF.

This clonotype was found many times. The rearrangement links TRBV3-1 to TRBJ2-1; D gene ambiguous. The CDR3 runs to 12 residues. Germline V lookup: CDR1 LGHDT, CDR2 YNNKEL (reference sequence). V lost 1 base to trimming and J lost 10 bases, with 8 bases between them. The CDR3 sequence: CASSQVSREQFF. DNA for the CDR3: TGTGCCAGCAGCCAAGTTTCCAGGGAGCAGTTCTTC.

This clonotype occurred once. Mismatch with germline at one junction end may stem from a read error. V and J are TRBV5-1 and TRBJ2-3; the D gene is possibly TRBD1 (5 bases). The germline gives CDR1 SGHRS, CDR2 YFSETQ. The CDR3 spans 15 residues. The CDR3 loop reads CASSFQGSGTDAQYF. CDR3 coding DNA: TGCGCCAGCAGCTTCCAGGGAAGTGGCACAGATGCGCAGTATTTT.

This clonotype appeared many times. V usage is TRBV20-1 and J usage is TRBJ2-5; 9 bases map to TRBD2. There are 18 residues in the CDR3. Losses at the gene ends were 1 base for V and 1 base for J; bases not matched to a gene: 13. The germline V gene has CDR1 DFQATT and CDR2 SNEGSKA (reference sequence). CDR3 amino acids: CSARVIGGSGGPQETQYF. CDR3 coding DNA: TGCAGTGCTAGAGTGATAGGTGGTAGCGGGGGACCCCAAGAGACCCAGTACTTC.

This clonotype was recorded many times. The chain has TRBV9 and TRBJ2-1; D not resolved. Trimming shortened V by 3 bases and J by 2 bases, and 6 bases separated the two germline ends. The CDR3 length is 13 residues. CDR1 is SGDLS, CDR2 YYNGEE, per germline. The CDR3 region is CASSGNAYNEQFF. CDR3 nucleotide sequence: TGTGCCAGCAGCGGCAACGCCTACAATGAGCAGTTCTTC.

In its sample, this clonotype was seen many times. The chain combines TRBV6-5 with TRBJ2-7, with 7 bases lining up with TRBD1. The J segment lost 2 bases and the V segment lost 2 bases, leaving 6 bases of the junction unmatched. This CDR3 comprises 15 residues. In germline, CDR1 is MNHEY, CDR2 SVGAGI. The CDR3 protein is CASSYSQGTAYEQYF. In nucleotides, the CDR3 is TGTGCCAGCAGTTACAGCCAGGGGACAGCCTACGAGCAGTACTTC.

The chain joins TRBV29-1 to TRBJ2-7; TRBD1 matches 8 bases. Looked up from germline, CDR1 is SQVTM and CDR2 is ANQGSEA. Losses at the gene ends were 5 bases for V and 7 bases for J; bases not matched to a gene: 10. The CDR3 has 13 amino acids. The CDR3 sequence: CSVLRDRSQEQYF. The CDR3 bases are TGCAGCGTTCTCCGGGACAGGTCTCAAGAGCAGTACTTC.

This clonotype was observed a handful of times. The chain links TRBV14 to TRBJ1-5; tentatively, D is TRBD1 (6 bases). Germline V gene data show CDR1 as SGHDN and CDR2 as FVKESK. The CDR3 spans 15 residues. The V end lost 6 bases, the J end lost 6 bases, and 18 bases lay between the germline ends. The CDR3 reads CASSQFGGPIQPQHF. In DNA form, the CDR3 reads TGTGCCAGCAGTCAATTCGGGGGGCCCATTCAGCCCCAGCATTTT.

The V gene is TRBV12-3 or TRBV12-4, the J gene TRBJ2-1; no firm D call. CDR3 length equals 12 residues. V shed 6 bases and J shed 10 bases, with 13 bases lying between them. The CDR3 spells CASSPRTEEQFF. CDR3 bases: TGTGCCAGCAGCCCGAGGACGGAAGAGCAGTTCTTC.

This clonotype was seen many times. J is TRBJ2-7 and V is TRBV11-2; D not certain. V was pared by 3 bases and J by 2 bases, with 17 bases between. The CDR3 totals 16 residues. Germline lookup yields CDR1 SGHAT and CDR2 FQNNGV. DNA of the CDR3: TGTGCCAGCAGCTTTGGCTTCTTGGGCAGAGCCTACGAGCAGTACTTC. The encoded protein is CASSFGFLGRAYEQYF.

This rearrangement joins TRBV20-1 to TRBJ1-2; no clear D. The CDR3 covers 9 residues. CDR1 is DFQATT, CDR2 SNEGSKA, per germline (reference sequence). The V gene lost 6 bases and the J gene lost 4 bases, with 3 bases spanning the gap. DNA for the CDR3: TGCAGTGCAGCCTATGGCTACACCTTC. Encoded protein: CSAAYGYTF.

The chain recombines TRBV4-1 with TRBJ2-7; D gene ambiguous. With 3 bases removed from V and 3 bases from J, the gap between germline ends came to 18 bases. The CDR3 is made up of 16 amino acids. Germline CDR1 is MGHRA and CDR2 is YSYEKL. CDR3 in amino acids: CASSHGWPHGNYEQYF. The DNA for the CDR3 is TGCGCCAGCAGCCACGGGTGGCCCCATGGAAACTACGAGCAGTACTTC.

This clonotype was recorded a few times. The chain links TRBV3-1 to TRBJ1-1; D is unclear. The ends were cut back, 5 bases at V and 11 bases at J, with 15 bases in the middle. The germline V gene has CDR1 LGHDT and CDR2 YNNKEL (reference sequence). This CDR3 is 12 amino acids long. The CDR3 region has the DNA TGTGCCAGCAGCACAAGGTCTTCAGGCGCTTTCTTT. Translated: CASSTRSSGAFF.

At least ten counts were recorded for this clonotype. The rearrangement joins TRBV5-6 to TRBJ2-2, with a tentative D call TRBD2 (5 bases). The V and J ends lost 4 bases and 1 base respectively, with 11 bases between them. Germline V gene data show CDR1 as SGHDT and CDR2 as YYEEEE. The CDR3 contains 15 residues. The CDR3, as DNA: TGTGCCAGCAGCCGCCCAGGACTGAACACCGGGGAGCTGTTTTTT. It is translated as CASSRPGLNTGELFF.

The rearrangement joins TRBV11-2 to TRBJ2-7; the D is unclear. V was clipped by 6 bases and J by 6 bases, with 15 bases between them. This CDR3 is built from 13 residues. The germline V gene has CDR1 SGHAT and CDR2 FQNNGV. CDR3 nucleotide sequence: TGTGCCAGCAGTCGGGTCCCGGGCGGCGAGCAGTACTTC. Translation gives CASSRVPGGEQYF.